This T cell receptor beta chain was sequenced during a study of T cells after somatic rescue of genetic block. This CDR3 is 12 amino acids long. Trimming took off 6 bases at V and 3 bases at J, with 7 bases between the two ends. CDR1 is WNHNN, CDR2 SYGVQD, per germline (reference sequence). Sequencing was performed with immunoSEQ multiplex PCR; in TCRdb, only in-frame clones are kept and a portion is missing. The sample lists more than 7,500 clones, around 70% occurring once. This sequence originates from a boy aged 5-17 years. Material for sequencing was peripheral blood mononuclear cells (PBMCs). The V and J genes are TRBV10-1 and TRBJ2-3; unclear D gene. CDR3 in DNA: TGCGCCAGCAGCCCTGCAACAGATACGCAGTATTTT. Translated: CASSPATDTQYF.